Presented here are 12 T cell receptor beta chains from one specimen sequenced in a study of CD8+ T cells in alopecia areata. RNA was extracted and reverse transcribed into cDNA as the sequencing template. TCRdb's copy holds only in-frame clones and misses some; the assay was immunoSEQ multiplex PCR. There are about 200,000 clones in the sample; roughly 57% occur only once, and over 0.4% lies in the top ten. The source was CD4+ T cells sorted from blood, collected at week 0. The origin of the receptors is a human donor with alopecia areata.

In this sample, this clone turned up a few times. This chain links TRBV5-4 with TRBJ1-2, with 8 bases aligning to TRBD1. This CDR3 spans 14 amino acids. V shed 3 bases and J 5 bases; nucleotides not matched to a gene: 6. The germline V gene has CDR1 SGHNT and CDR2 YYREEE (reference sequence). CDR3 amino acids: CASSSGQVPYGYTF. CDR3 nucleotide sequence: TGTGCCAGCAGCTCGGGACAGGTGCCTTATGGCTACACCTTC.

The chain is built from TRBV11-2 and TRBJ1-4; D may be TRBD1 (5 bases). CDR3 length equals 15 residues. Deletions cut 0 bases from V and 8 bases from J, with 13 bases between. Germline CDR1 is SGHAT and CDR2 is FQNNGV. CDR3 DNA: TGTGCCAGCAGCTTAGAGGGGGTACAACGGGAAAAACTGTTTTTT. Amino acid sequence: CASSLEGVQREKLFF.

As DNA, the CDR3 is TGTGCCAGCAGCTTATCAGCAGGAAACAACTATGGCTACACCTTC. It specifies CASSLSAGNNYGYTF. The V and J genes are TRBV7-8 and TRBJ1-2; unclear D gene. CDR1 is SGHVS, CDR2 FQNEAQ, per germline. The CDR3 has 15 amino acids. Trimming stripped 2 bases from V and 2 bases from J, with 12 bases between.

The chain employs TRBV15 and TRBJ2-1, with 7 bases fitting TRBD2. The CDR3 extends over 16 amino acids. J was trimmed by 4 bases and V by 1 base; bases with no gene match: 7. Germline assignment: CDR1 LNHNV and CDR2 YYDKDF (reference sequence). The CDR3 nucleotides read TGTGCCACCAGCAGAGGACAAGCGGGAAAGTACAATGAGCAGTTCTTC. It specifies CATSRGQAGKYNEQFF.

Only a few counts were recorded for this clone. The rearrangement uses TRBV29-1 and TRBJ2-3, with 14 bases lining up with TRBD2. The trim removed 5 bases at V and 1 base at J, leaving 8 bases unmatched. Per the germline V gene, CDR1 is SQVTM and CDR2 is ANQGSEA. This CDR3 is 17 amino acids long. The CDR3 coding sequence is TGCAGCGTTATCCGACTAGCGGGGGGGCAGGGCACAGATACGCAGTATTTT. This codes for CSVIRLAGGQGTDTQYF.

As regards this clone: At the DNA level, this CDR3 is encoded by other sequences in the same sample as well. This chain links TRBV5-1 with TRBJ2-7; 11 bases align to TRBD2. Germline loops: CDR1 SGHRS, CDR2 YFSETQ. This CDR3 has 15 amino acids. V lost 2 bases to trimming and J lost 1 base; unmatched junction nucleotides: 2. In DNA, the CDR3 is TGCGCCAGCAGCTTAGGGACTAGCGGATCCTACGAGCAGTACTTC. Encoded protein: CASSLGTSGSYEQYF.

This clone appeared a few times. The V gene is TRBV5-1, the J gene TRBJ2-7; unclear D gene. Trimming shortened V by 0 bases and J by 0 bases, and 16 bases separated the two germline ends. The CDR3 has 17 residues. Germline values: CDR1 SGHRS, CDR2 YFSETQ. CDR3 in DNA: TGCGCCAGCAGCTTGGCCCTGGATGGGTTAAGCTCCTACGAGCAGTACTTC. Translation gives CASSLALDGLSSYEQYF.

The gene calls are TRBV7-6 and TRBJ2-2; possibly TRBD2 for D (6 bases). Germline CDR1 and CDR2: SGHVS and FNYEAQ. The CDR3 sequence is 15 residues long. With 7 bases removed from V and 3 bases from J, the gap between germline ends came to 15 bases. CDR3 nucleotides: TGTGCCAGCACCGGCCTAGCGAGTTACACCGGGGAGCTGTTTTTT. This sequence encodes CASTGLASYTGELFF.

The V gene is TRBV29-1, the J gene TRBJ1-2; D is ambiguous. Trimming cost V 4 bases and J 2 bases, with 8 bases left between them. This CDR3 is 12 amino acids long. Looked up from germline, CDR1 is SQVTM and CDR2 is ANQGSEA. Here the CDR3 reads CSVVRQNYGYTF. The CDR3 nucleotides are TGCAGCGTTGTTAGGCAGAACTATGGCTACACCTTC.

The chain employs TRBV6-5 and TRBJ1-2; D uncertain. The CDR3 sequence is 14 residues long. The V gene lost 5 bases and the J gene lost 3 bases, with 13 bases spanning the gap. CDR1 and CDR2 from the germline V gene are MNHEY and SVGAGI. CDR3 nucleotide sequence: TGTGCCAGCAGTCCGGCCGTAAGGGACTATGGCTACACCTTC. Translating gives CASSPAVRDYGYTF.

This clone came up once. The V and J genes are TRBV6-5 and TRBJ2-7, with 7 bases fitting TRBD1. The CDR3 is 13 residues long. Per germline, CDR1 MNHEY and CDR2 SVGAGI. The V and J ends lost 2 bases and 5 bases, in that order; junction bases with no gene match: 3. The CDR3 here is CASSYRQGDEQYF. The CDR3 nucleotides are TGTGCCAGCAGTTACCGACAGGGCGACGAGCAGTACTTC.

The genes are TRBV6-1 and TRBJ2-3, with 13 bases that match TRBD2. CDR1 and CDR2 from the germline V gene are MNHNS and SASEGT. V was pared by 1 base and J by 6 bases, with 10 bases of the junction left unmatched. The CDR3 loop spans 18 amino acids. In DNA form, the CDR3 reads TGTGCCAGCAGTGAAGAAGGCGGGACTAGCGGGGATTGGGATACGCAGTATTTT. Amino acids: CASSEEGGTSGDWDTQYF.